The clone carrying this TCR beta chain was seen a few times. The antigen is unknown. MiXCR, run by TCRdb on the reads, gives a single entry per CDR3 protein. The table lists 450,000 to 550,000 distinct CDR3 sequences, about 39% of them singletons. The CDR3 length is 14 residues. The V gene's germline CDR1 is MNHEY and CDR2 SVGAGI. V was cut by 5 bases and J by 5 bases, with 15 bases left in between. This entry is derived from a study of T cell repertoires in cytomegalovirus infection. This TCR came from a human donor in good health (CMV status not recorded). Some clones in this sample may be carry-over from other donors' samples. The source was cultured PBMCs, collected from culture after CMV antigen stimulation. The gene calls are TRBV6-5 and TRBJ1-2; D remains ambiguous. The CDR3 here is CASSRGRNSYGYTF. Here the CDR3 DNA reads TGTGCCAGCAGTCGCGGACGAAATTCGTATGGCTACACCTTC.